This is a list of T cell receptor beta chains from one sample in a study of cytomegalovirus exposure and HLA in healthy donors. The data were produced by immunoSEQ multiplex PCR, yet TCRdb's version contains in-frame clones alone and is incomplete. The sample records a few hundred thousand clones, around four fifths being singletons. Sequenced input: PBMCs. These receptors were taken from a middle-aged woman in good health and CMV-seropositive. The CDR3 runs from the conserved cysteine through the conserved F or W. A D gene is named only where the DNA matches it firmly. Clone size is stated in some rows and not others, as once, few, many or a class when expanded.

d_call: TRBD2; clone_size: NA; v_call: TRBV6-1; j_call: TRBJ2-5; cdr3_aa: CASSGGGLAEETQYF; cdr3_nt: TGTGCCAGCAGTGGCGGGGGACTAGCGGAAGAGACCCAGTACTTC
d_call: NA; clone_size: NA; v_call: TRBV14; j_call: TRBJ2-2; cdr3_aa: CASSQEWLANTGELFF; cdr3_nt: TGTGCCAGCAGCCAAGAGTGGCTGGCGAACACCGGGGAGCTGTTTTTT
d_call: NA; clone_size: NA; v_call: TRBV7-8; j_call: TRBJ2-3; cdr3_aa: CASSPGTRTDTQYF; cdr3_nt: TGTGCCAGCAGCCCCGGGACTCGCACAGATACGCAGTATTTT
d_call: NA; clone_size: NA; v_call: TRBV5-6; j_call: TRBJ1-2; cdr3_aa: CASSFTTGEHGYTF; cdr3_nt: TGTGCCAGCAGCTTCACTACAGGAGAACATGGCTACACCTTC
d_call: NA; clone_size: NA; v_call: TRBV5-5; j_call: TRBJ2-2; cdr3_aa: CASTDTGELFF; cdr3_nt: TGTGCCAGCACCGACACCGGGGAGCTGTTTTTT
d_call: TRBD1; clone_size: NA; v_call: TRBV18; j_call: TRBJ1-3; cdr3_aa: CASSPSKGDRVPANSGNTIYF; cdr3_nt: TGTGCCAGCTCACCAAGTAAGGGGGACAGGGTTCCCGCAAACTCTGGAAACACCATATATTTT
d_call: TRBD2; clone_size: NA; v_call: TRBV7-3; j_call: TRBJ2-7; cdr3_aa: CASSETSGSLGEQYF; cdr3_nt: TGTGCCAGCAGCGAGACTAGCGGGAGTCTCGGCGAGCAGTACTTC
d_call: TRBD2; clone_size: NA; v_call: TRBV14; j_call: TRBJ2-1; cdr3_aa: CASSQKSGLASYNEQFF; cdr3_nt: TGTGCCAGCAGCCAAAAATCTGGACTAGCCTCCTACAATGAGCAGTTCTTC
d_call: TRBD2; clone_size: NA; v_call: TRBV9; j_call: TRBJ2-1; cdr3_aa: CASSVDWASGAKPSVYNEQFF; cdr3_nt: TGTGCCAGCAGCGTAGATTGGGCTAGCGGAGCTAAGCCCTCAGTCTACAATGAGCAGTTCTTC
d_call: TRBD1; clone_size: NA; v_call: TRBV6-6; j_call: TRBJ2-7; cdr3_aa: CASSYMGQAYEQYF; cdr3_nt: TGTGCCAGCAGTTACATGGGACAGGCCTACGAGCAGTACTTC
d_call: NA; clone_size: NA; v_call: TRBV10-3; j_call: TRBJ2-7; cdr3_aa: CATRGSQGHEQYF; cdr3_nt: TGTGCCACCCGTGGGTCGCAGGGCCACGAGCAGTACTTC
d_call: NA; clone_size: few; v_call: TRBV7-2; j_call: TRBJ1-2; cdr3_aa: CASSLHTGNYGYTF; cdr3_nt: TGTGCCAGCAGCCTACATACAGGGAACTATGGCTACACCTTC
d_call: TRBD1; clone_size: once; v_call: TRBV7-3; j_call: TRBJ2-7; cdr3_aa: CASSTVGQGARENYEQYF; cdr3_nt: TGTGCCAGCAGCACAGTCGGACAGGGGGCGAGAGAGAACTACGAGCAGTACTTC
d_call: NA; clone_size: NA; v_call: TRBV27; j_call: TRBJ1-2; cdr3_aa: CASSTGRADYTF; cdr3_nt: TGTGCCAGCAGTACAGGAAGGGCTGACTACACCTTC
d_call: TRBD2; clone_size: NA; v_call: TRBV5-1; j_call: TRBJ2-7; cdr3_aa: CASSELAGGPNEQYF; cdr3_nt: TGCGCCAGCAGCGAGTTAGCGGGAGGGCCGAACGAGCAGTACTTC
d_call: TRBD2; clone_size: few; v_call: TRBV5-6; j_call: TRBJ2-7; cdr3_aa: CASSLGTTSPREQYF; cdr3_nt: TGTGCCAGCAGCTTGGGGACGACTAGCCCGCGCGAGCAGTACTTC
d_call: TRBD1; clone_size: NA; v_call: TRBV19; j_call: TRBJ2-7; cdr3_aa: CASTPVGTGGEQYF; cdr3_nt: TGTGCCAGTACTCCGGTTGGGACAGGGGGAGAGCAGTACTTC
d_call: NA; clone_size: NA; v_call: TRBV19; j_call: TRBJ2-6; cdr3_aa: CASSRQTQGASSGANVLTF; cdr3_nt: TGTGCCAGTAGTAGACAGACACAGGGCGCCAGCTCTGGGGCCAACGTCCTGACTTTC
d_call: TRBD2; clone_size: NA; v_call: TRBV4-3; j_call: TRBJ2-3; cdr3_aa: CASSQDRWPSGVSTDTQYF; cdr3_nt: TGCGCCAGCAGCCAAGATCGGTGGCCTAGCGGGGTTAGCACAGATACGCAGTATTTT
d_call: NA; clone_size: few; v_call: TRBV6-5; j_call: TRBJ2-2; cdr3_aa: CASSYPTGLNTGELFF; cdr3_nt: TGTGCCAGCAGTTACCCGACAGGCCTGAACACCGGGGAGCTGTTTTTT
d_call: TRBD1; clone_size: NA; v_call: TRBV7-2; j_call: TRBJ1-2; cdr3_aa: CASSVHQGGNYGYTF; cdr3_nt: TGTGCCAGCAGCGTCCACCAGGGGGGAAACTATGGCTACACCTTC
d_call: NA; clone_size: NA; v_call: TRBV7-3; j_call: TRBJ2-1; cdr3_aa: CASSAGTYFDNEQFF; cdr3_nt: TGTGCCAGCAGCGCCGGGACTTACTTTGATAATGAGCAGTTCTTC